One sample yielded the 9 T cell receptor beta chains listed below, sequenced in a study of blood T cell repertoires in COVID-19. Sequenced by immunoSEQ multiplex PCR; TCRdb stores in-frame clones only, minus some. The data show some 220,000 clones, 83% seen once. Sequencing input: peripheral blood. Every receptor here comes from a human donor in a cohort sampled during active COVID-19.

The rearrangement uses TRBV18 and TRBJ2-7; 7 nucleotides align to TRBD1. This CDR3 has 14 amino acids. Germline lookup yields CDR1 KGHSH and CDR2 LQKENI. V shed 4 bases, J shed 3 bases, and the junction held 6 bases outside the gene matches. The CDR3 here is CASSLIGQDYEQYF. CDR3 nucleotide sequence: TGTGCCAGCTCACTTATAGGACAGGACTACGAGCAGTACTTC.

The rearrangement links TRBV5-4 to TRBJ2-1; possible D gene TRBD2, 5 bases. V was cut by 4 bases and J by 5 bases, with 19 bases left in between. This CDR3 is 16 amino acids long. CDR1 is SGHNT, CDR2 YYREEE, per germline (reference sequence). CDR3 region: CASSLDSRRRNNEQFF. The DNA of the CDR3 is TGTGCCAGCAGCCTGGACTCCCGGAGACGAAACAATGAGCAGTTCTTC.

CDR3 sequence (DNA): TGTGCCAGCAGCCAAGATTACAGGACAGGGGCGTATAATTCACCCCTCCACTTT. Protein sequence: CASSQDYRTGAYNSPLHF. The rearrangement joins TRBV3-1 (or the pseudogene TRBV3-2) to TRBJ1-6, with 9 positions matching TRBD1. This CDR3 is 18 amino acids long. J gave up 4 bases and V 0 bases, and 7 bases lay outside the gene matches. CDR1 is LGHDT and CDR2 is YNNKEL in the germline V gene (reference sequence).

The rearrangement joins TRBV29-1 to TRBJ2-7; D might be TRBD2 (5 bases). From germline, CDR1 is SQVTM and CDR2 ANQGSEA. The CDR3 has 15 residues. V was cut by 2 bases and J by 1 base, with 15 bases left in between. DNA for the CDR3: TGCAGCGTTGAATTCGCGGGCAGAACTTCCTACGAGCAGTACTTC. As protein: CSVEFAGRTSYEQYF.

This clone has only one observation. This chain links TRBV30 with TRBJ2-7; tentatively, D is TRBD1 (5 bases). Per the germline V gene, CDR1 is GTSNPN and CDR2 is SVGIG (reference sequence). The CDR3 spans 13 residues. The V end lost 4 bases, the J end lost 1 base, and 11 bases lay between the germline ends. The CDR3 DNA sequence: TGTGCCTGGACTGAGGCAGGGTCCTACGAGCAGTACTTC. This codes for CAWTEAGSYEQYF.

The chain carries TRBV12-3 or TRBV12-4 and TRBJ1-5; 7 nucleotides line up with TRBD1. CDR3 length equals 11 residues. V shed 5 bases, J shed 14 bases, and the junction held 6 bases outside the gene matches. The CDR3: CASSITGEEHF. In nucleotides, the CDR3 is TGTGCCAGCAGTATCACAGGGGAGGAGCATTTT.

V and J are TRBV27 and TRBJ1-2, with D possibly being TRBD1 (5 bases). CDR3 length: 16 residues. Germline assignment: CDR1 MNHEY and CDR2 SMNVEV (reference sequence). The V and J ends lost 7 bases and 2 bases respectively, with 20 bases between them. DNA of the CDR3: TGTGCCAGCACCTCTTTTGCAGGGAATCGGAACTATGGCTACACCTTC. It encodes CASTSFAGNRNYGYTF.

V gene TRBV27 combines with J gene TRBJ1-4, with D possibly matching TRBD1 (6 bases). Germline loops: CDR1 MNHEY, CDR2 SMNVEV (reference sequence). The CDR3 runs 15 residues. The V end lost 4 bases, the J end lost 5 bases, and 14 bases lay between the germline ends. CDR3 in DNA: TGTGCCAGCAGTTCCTCGACAGGCCTAAATGAAAAACTGTTTTTT. Translation gives CASSSSTGLNEKLFF.

This rearrangement joins TRBV18 to TRBJ1-1; D is unclear. CDR1 and CDR2 from the germline V gene are KGHSH and LQKENI. The V and J ends lost 3 bases and 9 bases respectively, with 11 bases between them. The CDR3 loop spans 12 amino acids. The CDR3 loop is CASSPPGNKAFF. DNA of the CDR3: TGTGCCAGCTCACCCCCGGGGAATAAAGCTTTCTTT. The full variable domain, in which reference TRBV18 and TRBJ1-1 provide the parts outside the CDR3, is NAGVMQNPRHLVRRRGQEARLRCSPMKGHSHVYWYRQLPEEGLKFMVYLQKENIIDESGMPKERFSAEFPKEGPSILRIQQVVRGDSAAYFCASSPPGNKAFFGQGTRLTVV.